Listed here are 22 T cell receptor beta chains from one sample, sequenced in a study of cytomegalovirus exposure and HLA in healthy donors. The PCR made use of 60 Vbeta and 13 Jbeta primers. Clones were sequenced by immunoSEQ multiplex PCR, and TCRdb holds only the in-frame ones, with some missing. The table has around 190,000 clones, 65% to 85% seen once. The sample comprised PBMCs. The receptor source for this set is a man aged 55-75 years in good health and CMV-seronegative.

This sequence joins TRBV6-1 and TRBJ2-7, with 10 bases that match TRBD1. Trimming cost V 4 bases and J 5 bases; bases outside gene matches: 5. Germline-derived CDR1 and CDR2 are MNHNS and SASEGT. There are 14 residues in the CDR3. Here the CDR3 DNA reads TGTGCCAGCAGTGGTGGGACAGGGGACCACGAGCAGTACTTC. It codes for CASSGGTGDHEQYF.

This sequence joins TRBV4-1 and TRBJ2-2; weak D call: TRBD1 (6 bases). Germline CDR1 reads MGHRA; CDR2 reads YSYEKL. The CDR3 loop spans 21 amino acids. V was shortened by 4 bases and J by 0 bases, with 27 bases between the two germline ends. The DNA for the CDR3 is TGCGCCAGCAGCCCCCGGTACCCACCCAGGGGCCCCCTCCCGAACACCGGGGAGCTGTTTTTT. Protein: CASSPRYPPRGPLPNTGELFF.

The chain combines TRBV27 with TRBJ1-1; 8 positions agree with TRBD1. The CDR3 contains 19 residues. V was pared by 6 bases and J by 4 bases, with 22 bases of the junction left unmatched. Germline V gene sequence: CDR1 MNHEY, CDR2 SMNVEV (reference sequence). In DNA form, the CDR3 reads TGTGCCAGCAGACACCGCACCCCTCGGCCAGGGGGCTGGGGCACTGAAGCTTTCTTT. Translated: CASRHRTPRPGGWGTEAFF.

This clone was counted only a few times. The chain is built from TRBV7-8 and TRBJ2-2; a possible D gene is TRBD1 (6 bases). Per the germline V gene, CDR1 is SGHVS and CDR2 is FQNEAQ. The CDR3 spans 18 residues. V was clipped by 2 bases and J by 0 bases, with 16 bases between them. The CDR3 sequence is CASSLFTRQAANTGELFF. The CDR3, as DNA: TGTGCCAGCAGCTTATTTACCCGACAGGCTGCGAACACCGGGGAGCTGTTTTTT.

The chain links TRBV6-4 to TRBJ2-2; D not resolved. Trimming stripped 5 bases from V and 0 bases from J, with 7 bases between. The CDR3 contains 14 residues. Looked up from germline, CDR1 is MRHNA and CDR2 is SNTAGT. The CDR3 bases are TGTGCCAGCAGTCGAGAGACGAACACCGGGGAGCTGTTTTTT. Protein sequence: CASSRETNTGELFF.

In this sample, this clone turned up a few times. The V and J genes are TRBV5-1 and TRBJ2-7; 8 positions match TRBD1. Germline lookup yields CDR1 SGHRS and CDR2 YFSETQ. J was trimmed by 0 bases and V by 5 bases; bases with no gene match: 4. The length of the CDR3 is 14 residues. The CDR3 DNA follows: TGCGCCAGCAGATTTACAGGGGGCTCCTACGAGCAGTACTTC. This translates into CASRFTGGSYEQYF. Together with reference TRBV5-1 and TRBJ2-7, the CDR3 gives the full variable domain: KAGVTQTPRYLIKTRGQQVTLSCSPISGHRSVSWYQQTPGQGLQFLFEYFSETQRNKGNFPGRFSGRQFSNSRSEMNVSTLELGDSALYLCASRFTGGSYEQYFGPGTRLTVT.

This clone appeared a few times. The chain joins TRBV10-3 to TRBJ2-3; 11 bases line up with TRBD2. The CDR3 is made up of 15 amino acids. Losses at the gene ends were 11 bases for V and 6 bases for J; bases not matched to a gene: 13. The germline gives CDR1 ENHRY, CDR2 SYGVKD. CDR3 in amino acids: CAARRTSGSSDTQYF. The CDR3, as DNA: TGTGCCGCTCGCCGAACTAGCGGGAGTTCTGATACGCAGTATTTT.

V is TRBV19 and J is TRBJ2-3; TRBD2 aligns across 10 bases. With 5 bases clipped from V and 2 bases from J, the junction kept 4 bases outside the gene matches. Germline assignment: CDR1 LNHDA and CDR2 SQIVND (reference sequence). CDR3 length equals 15 residues. CDR3 nucleotides: TGTGCCAGTAGTCGGACTAGCGGATACACAGATACGCAGTATTTT. It is translated as CASSRTSGYTDTQYF.

The chain recombines TRBV18 with TRBJ2-5; 7 bases match TRBD2. This CDR3 has 15 amino acids. J was trimmed by 2 bases and V by 3 bases; bases with no gene match: 6. Germline V lookup: CDR1 KGHSH, CDR2 LQKENI. CDR3 in DNA: TGTGCCAGCTCACCTCCATCTAGCGGTCAAGAGACCCAGTACTTC. It translates to CASSPPSSGQETQYF.

The chain links TRBV6-1 to TRBJ2-7; a weak D match, TRBD1 (5 bases). The germline gives CDR1 MNHNS, CDR2 SASEGT. The CDR3 spans 14 residues. The V end was cut by 8 bases, the J end by 0 bases, with 14 bases between. DNA for the CDR3: TGTGCCAGCGCCCCAAAAGGGGACTCCTACGAGCAGTACTTC. Its translation is CASAPKGDSYEQYF.

The rearrangement uses TRBV28 and TRBJ2-2, with TRBD1 matching 8 bases. The CDR3 runs to 16 residues. V lost 5 bases and J lost 7; bases outside the gene matches: 12. Looked up from germline, CDR1 is MDHEN and CDR2 is SYDVKM. The chain's CDR3 is CASSPRQGFLRGELFF. The CDR3 region has the DNA TGTGCCAGCAGTCCAAGACAGGGGTTTCTACGCGGGGAGCTGTTTTTT.

On this clone itself: Other DNA sequences in the sample encode the same CDR3. The chain couples TRBV14 to TRBJ1-1; a possible D gene is TRBD1 (5 bases). Per germline, CDR1 SGHDN and CDR2 FVKESK. The V gene lost 3 bases and the J gene lost 1 base, with 6 bases spanning the gap. The CDR3 contains 13 residues. Here the CDR3 DNA reads TGTGCCAGCAGCCATACAGGGAACACTGAAGCTTTCTTT. Translation: CASSHTGNTEAFF.

This clone showed up just a few times. The chain employs TRBV4-2 and TRBJ1-1; D may be TRBD1 (5 bases). This CDR3 is 16 amino acids long. V lost 4 bases, J lost 0 bases, and 15 bases lay in between. CDR1 and CDR2 (germline): LGHNA, YNFKEQ. The CDR3 sequence: CASSPQRTQMNTEAFF. CDR3 coding DNA: TGTGCCAGCAGCCCACAACGGACACAAATGAACACTGAAGCTTTCTTT.

This clone was picked up a small number of times. The chain links TRBV12-5 to TRBJ2-2; D call uncertain. The V end lost 7 bases, the J end lost 4 bases, and 7 bases lay between the germline ends. The length of the CDR3 is 12 residues. Germline V gene sequence: CDR1 LGHNT, CDR2 FRNRAP. CDR3 residues: CASVMRTGELFF. In nucleotides, the CDR3 is TGTGCTAGTGTTATGCGCACCGGGGAGCTGTTTTTT.

V and J are TRBV6-5 and TRBJ2-7, with D possibly being TRBD2 (5 bases). Germline loops: CDR1 MNHEY, CDR2 SVGAGI. The CDR3 length is 15 residues. Trimming took 5 bases from V and 2 from J, leaving 16 bases between them. As DNA, the CDR3 is TGTGCCAGCAGTGGGGTCGGAGCGGCCCCCTACGAGCAGTACTTC. Its translation: CASSGVGAAPYEQYF.

V is TRBV19 and J is TRBJ1-2; a weak D match, TRBD1 (5 bases). The V end lost 7 bases, the J end lost 2 bases, and 14 bases lay between the germline ends. In germline, CDR1 is LNHDA, CDR2 SQIVND (reference sequence). CDR3 length: 14 residues. CDR3 bases: TGTGCCAGTAATCCAGGGTGGCCGAACTATGGCTACACCTTC. Its translation is CASNPGWPNYGYTF.

This clone was seen more than once but under ten times. The genes are TRBV5-1 and TRBJ2-3, with 7 bases fitting TRBD2. The germline V gene encodes CDR1 SGHRS and CDR2 YFSETQ. This CDR3 is 16 amino acids long. V lost 4 bases, J lost 1 base, and 9 bases stayed unmatched. CDR3 bases: TGCGCCAGCAGCCGAGGTGGGGGGGACCGCACAGATACGCAGTATTTT. Its translation is CASSRGGGDRTDTQYF.

The J gene is TRBJ2-7, the V gene TRBV5-6, with D possibly being TRBD2 (5 bases). Trimming cost V 1 base and J 3 bases, with 11 bases left between them. CDR1 and CDR2 (germline): SGHDT, YYEEEE. There are 14 residues in the CDR3. This chain's CDR3 is CASSLWLGSYEQYF. In DNA, the CDR3 is TGTGCCAGCAGCTTGTGGCTAGGGAGCTACGAGCAGTACTTC.

The chain recombines TRBV27 with TRBJ1-1; a possible D gene is TRBD1 (5 bases). The CDR3 length is 13 residues. Germline V gene sequence: CDR1 MNHEY, CDR2 SMNVEV (reference sequence). Trimming shortened V by 8 bases and J by 5 bases, and 15 bases separated the two germline ends. This CDR3 is CASGVGGGTEAFF. The CDR3 DNA reads TGTGCCAGCGGGGTTGGCGGGGGAACTGAAGCTTTCTTT.

V and J are TRBV5-5 and TRBJ2-7; 10 bases fit TRBD2. CDR1 is SGHKS, CDR2 YYEKEE, per germline (reference sequence). There are 14 residues in the CDR3. The junction had 7 bases not matched to a gene; V was cut back by 4 bases and J by 6 bases. The CDR3 nucleotides are TGTGCCAGCAGCCAAATAGCGGGAGGTGGCGAGCAGTACTTC. It translates to CASSQIAGGGEQYF.

This clone was counted a single time. The chain uses TRBV9 and TRBJ2-1, with 9 bases identical to TRBD2. Losses at the gene ends were 3 bases for V and 3 bases for J; bases not matched to a gene: 4. Germline V CDR1 and CDR2: SGDLS, YYNGEE. There are 15 residues in the CDR3. The CDR3 sequence: CASSDSGGVYNEQFF. CDR3 DNA: TGTGCCAGCAGCGATAGCGGGGGAGTCTACAATGAGCAGTTCTTC.

J is TRBJ2-5 and V is TRBV5-1; 9 nucleotides agree with TRBD2. The CDR3 is made up of 15 amino acids. V shed 5 bases and J 5 bases; nucleotides not matched to a gene: 10. Germline V gene lookup returns CDR1 SGHRS and CDR2 YFSETQ. CDR3 sequence (DNA): TGCGCCAGCAGATCCCTGGCGGGAGGGCGCGAGACCCAGTACTTC. Protein product: CASRSLAGGRETQYF. Drawing the rest from reference TRBV5-1 and TRBJ2-5, the complete variable domain is KAGVTQTPRYLIKTRGQQVTLSCSPISGHRSVSWYQQTPGQGLQFLFEYFSETQRNKGNFPGRFSGRQFSNSRSEMNVSTLELGDSALYLCASRSLAGGRETQYFGPGTRLLVL.